The 14 T cell receptor beta chains reported below all come from one sample, sequenced in a study of blood T cell repertoires in COVID-19. Data came from immunoSEQ multiplex PCR; TCRdb stores just in-frame clones and leaves some out. Of fewer than 350,000 clones listed, 85% to 90% were seen once; the top ten hold more than 10%. The source material was peripheral blood. All receptors derive from a woman aged 30 to 39 with COVID-19, enrolled during active disease.

This sequence joins TRBV15 and TRBJ2-5; D unclear. Trimming removed 5 bases from V and 2 bases from J, with 15 bases in between. The CDR3 is 15 amino acids. CDR1 and CDR2 from the germline V gene are LNHNV and YYDKDF (reference sequence). The CDR3, as DNA: TGTGCCACCAGCGGCCGGGTAGTGGCTCAAGAGACCCAGTACTTC. Translation gives CATSGRVVAQETQYF.

This clone was counted between two and nine times. The rearrangement uses TRBV27 and TRBJ1-5; 9 bases agree with TRBD1. This CDR3 has 14 residues. The trim removed 5 bases at V and 6 bases at J, leaving 5 bases unmatched. Germline V gene data show CDR1 as MNHEY and CDR2 as SMNVEV (reference sequence). CDR3 nucleotides: TGTGCCAGCAGTGAACAGGGGGCAGGTCAGCCCCAGCATTTT. This encodes CASSEQGAGQPQHF.

The genes are TRBV12-3 or TRBV12-4 and TRBJ1-2; 7 positions agree with TRBD1. The CDR3 length is 13 residues. Trimming took 6 bases from V and 3 from J; bases not matched to a gene: 4. The CDR3 DNA is TGTGCCAGCAGGGTTACAGGGGACTATGGCTACACCTTC. As protein: CASRVTGDYGYTF.

The chain is built from TRBV10-3 and TRBJ2-7, with 7 bases aligning to TRBD2. CDR1 and CDR2 (germline): ENHRY, SYGVKD. CDR3 length: 12 residues. Trimming at V came to 9 bases and at J to 2 bases, leaving 4 bases not matched to a gene. CDR3 protein: CAMGRGPYEQYF. The CDR3 bases are TGTGCCATGGGGAGGGGACCCTACGAGCAGTACTTC.

The rearrangement uses TRBV4-1 and TRBJ2-5, with unresolved D. Per the germline V gene, CDR1 is MGHRA and CDR2 is YSYEKL. V was clipped by 2 bases and J by 5 bases, with 15 bases between them. The CDR3 is 15 amino acids. CDR3 residues: CASSQKVTFGETQYF. The CDR3 nucleotides are TGCGCCAGCAGCCAAAAAGTGACCTTCGGGGAGACCCAGTACTTC.

CDR3 loop: CASSAPGRTGGNEQFF. The CDR3 DNA reads TGTGCCAGTAGTGCCCCGGGGAGGACAGGGGGGAATGAGCAGTTCTTC. V is TRBV19 and J is TRBJ2-1; 10 positions match TRBD1. Losses at the gene ends were 5 bases for V and 7 bases for J; bases not matched to a gene: 11. Germline V gene sequence: CDR1 LNHDA, CDR2 SQIVND (reference sequence). The CDR3 is 16 amino acids.

The gene calls are TRBV12-3 or TRBV12-4 and TRBJ2-7; D call uncertain. There are 13 residues in the CDR3. Trimming shortened V by 5 bases and J by 0 bases, and 8 bases separated the two germline ends. This chain's CDR3 is CASSQQNSYEQYF. In DNA, the CDR3 is TGTGCCAGCAGTCAACAGAACTCCTACGAGCAGTACTTC.

The chain couples TRBV24-1 to TRBJ2-5; D is uncertain. This CDR3 is 12 amino acids long. Germline-derived CDR1 and CDR2 are KGHDR and SFDVKD. Trimming took 4 bases from V and 5 from J, leaving 7 bases between them. CDR3 amino acids: CATSEERETQYF. CDR3 DNA sequence: TGTGCCACCAGTGAAGAGAGGGAGACCCAGTACTTC.

This sequence joins TRBV29-1 and TRBJ1-6, with 8 bases that match TRBD1. The V gene's germline CDR1 is SQVTM and CDR2 ANQGSEA. V trimming: 6 bases; J trimming: 10 bases; junction bases outside the gene matches: 8. This CDR3 is 13 amino acids long. Written as DNA, the CDR3 is TGCAGCGTCGCGACAGGGGCCGGCTCACCCCTCCACTTT. Translated: CSVATGAGSPLHF.

CDR3 in DNA: TGTGCCAGCAGCTCCGCGGGACGCTTTTACGAAAAACTGTTTTTT. It is translated as CASSSAGRFYEKLFF. The genes are TRBV7-9 and TRBJ1-4; D may be TRBD1 (5 bases). Germline V gene lookup returns CDR1 SEHNR and CDR2 FQNEAQ (reference sequence). The CDR3 runs to 15 residues. The V end was cut by 4 bases, the J end by 8 bases, with 17 bases between.

J is TRBJ1-1 and V is TRBV6-6, with D uncertain. Germline V lookup: CDR1 MNHNY, CDR2 SVGAGI (reference sequence). This CDR3 region has 15 residues. V gave up 0 bases and J gave up 3 bases, with 11 bases separating them. CDR3 loop: CASSYSGRLDTEAFF. In nucleotides, the CDR3 is TGTGCCAGCAGTTACTCGGGCAGGCTCGACACTGAAGCTTTCTTT.

This rearrangement joins TRBV4-1 to TRBJ1-4; 7 bases map to TRBD1. Per the germline V gene, CDR1 is MGHRA and CDR2 is YSYEKL. This CDR3 has 15 amino acids. V dropped 4 bases and J dropped 2; count of bases not matched to a gene: 4. The CDR3: CASSPLTGTNEKLFF. CDR3 DNA: TGCGCCAGCAGCCCCTTGACAGGGACTAATGAAAAACTGTTTTTT.

This chain uses TRBV7-9 with TRBJ1-1; possible D gene TRBD1, 5 bases. The V gene lost 8 bases and the J gene lost 6 bases, with 16 bases spanning the gap. This CDR3 is built from 13 residues. Germline-derived CDR1 and CDR2 are SEHNR and FQNEAQ (reference sequence). Here the CDR3 reads CASREGLGPEAFF. The CDR3 region has the DNA TGTGCCAGCCGGGAGGGATTGGGGCCTGAAGCTTTCTTT.

This chain links TRBV19 with TRBJ1-2, with TRBD1 matching over 9 bases. The ends lost 4 bases at V and 7 bases at J; junction bases unmatched: 4. The CDR3 is made up of 13 amino acids. CDR1 is LNHDA and CDR2 is SQIVND in the germline V gene (reference sequence). The CDR3 is CASSTGTGFGYTF. In DNA, the CDR3 is TGTGCCAGTAGTACGGGGACAGGGTTTGGCTACACCTTC.